This T cell receptor beta chain is from a study of blood T cell repertoires in COVID-19. On the study more broadly: There were acute and convalescent COVID-19 samples, and they came from the United States, Italy and Spain.

Clones were sequenced by immunoSEQ multiplex PCR, and TCRdb holds only the in-frame ones, with some missing. The table records 110,000 to 150,000 clones, 75% to 85% of them present only once. Trimming stripped 4 bases from V and 2 bases from J, with 19 bases between. Germline V lookup: CDR1 LNHDA, CDR2 SQIVND (reference sequence). This CDR3 is built from 17 residues. The chain carries TRBV19 and TRBJ2-3; the D gene is possibly TRBD1 (7 bases). The sample comprised peripheral blood. This TCR came from a man between 65 and 85 years old who had recovered from COVID-19. CDR3 protein: CASSRKNRGGDTDTQYF. DNA of the CDR3: TGTGCCAGTAGTAGGAAAAACAGGGGAGGAGACACAGATACGCAGTATTTT.